This T cell receptor beta chain is drawn from a study of glioma-infiltrating T cells after dendritic cell vaccination. CDR3 size: 14 residues. The J segment lost 9 bases and the V segment lost 5 bases, leaving 9 bases of the junction unmatched. Per the germline V gene, CDR1 is MNHEY and CDR2 is SVGAGI. The sample holds one count of this clone. The table came from immunoSEQ multiplex PCR; TCRdb's copy has only in-frame clones and leaves some out. The data hold around 100,000 clones, with 75% to 85% observed a single time. Sequencing was performed on blood, taken before dendritic cell vaccination. The source is a human donor with glioblastoma. The chain is built from TRBV6-5 and TRBJ2-1, with 8 bases fitting TRBD2. CDR3 amino acids: CASSVTGTSGEQFF. CDR3 nucleotide sequence: TGTGCCAGCAGTGTTACCGGGACTAGTGGTGAGCAGTTCTTC.